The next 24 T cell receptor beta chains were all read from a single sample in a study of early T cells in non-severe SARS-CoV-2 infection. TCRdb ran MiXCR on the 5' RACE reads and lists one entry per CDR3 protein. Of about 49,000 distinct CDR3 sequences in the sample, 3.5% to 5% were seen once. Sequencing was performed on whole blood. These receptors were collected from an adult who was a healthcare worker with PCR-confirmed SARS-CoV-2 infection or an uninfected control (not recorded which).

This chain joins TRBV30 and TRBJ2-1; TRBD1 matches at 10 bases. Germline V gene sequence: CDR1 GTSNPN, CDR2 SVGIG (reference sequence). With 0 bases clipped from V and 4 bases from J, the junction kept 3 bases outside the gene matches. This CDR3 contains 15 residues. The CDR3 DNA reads TGTGCCTGGAGTGTCGGGACAGGGGTATACAATGAGCAGTTCTTC. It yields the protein CAWSVGTGVYNEQFF.

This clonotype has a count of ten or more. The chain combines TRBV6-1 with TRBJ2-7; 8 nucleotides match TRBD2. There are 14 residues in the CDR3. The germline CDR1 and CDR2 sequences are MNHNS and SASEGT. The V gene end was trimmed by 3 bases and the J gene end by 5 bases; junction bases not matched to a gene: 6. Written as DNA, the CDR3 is TGTGCCAGCAGTGAGGCGGGGGGAAATGACGAGCAGTACTTC. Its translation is CASSEAGGNDEQYF.

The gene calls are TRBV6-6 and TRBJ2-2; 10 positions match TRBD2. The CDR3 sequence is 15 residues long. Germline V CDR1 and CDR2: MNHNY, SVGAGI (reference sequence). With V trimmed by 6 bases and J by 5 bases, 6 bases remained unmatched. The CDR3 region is CASSTSSGGTGELFF. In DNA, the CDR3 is TGTGCCAGCAGCACTTCTAGCGGGGGAACCGGGGAGCTGTTTTTT.

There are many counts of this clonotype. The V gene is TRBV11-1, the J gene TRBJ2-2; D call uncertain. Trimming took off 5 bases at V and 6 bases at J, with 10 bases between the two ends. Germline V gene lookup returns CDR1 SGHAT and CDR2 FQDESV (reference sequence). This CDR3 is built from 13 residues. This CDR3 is CASSRVRSGELFF. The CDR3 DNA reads TGTGCCAGCAGCCGCGTCAGGTCCGGGGAGCTGTTTTTT.

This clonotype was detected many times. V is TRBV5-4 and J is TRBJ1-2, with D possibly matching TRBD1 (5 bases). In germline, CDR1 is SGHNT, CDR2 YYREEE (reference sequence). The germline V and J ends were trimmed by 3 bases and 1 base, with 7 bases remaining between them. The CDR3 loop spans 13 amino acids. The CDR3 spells CASSYQGNYGYTF. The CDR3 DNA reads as TGTGCCAGCAGCTACCAGGGTAACTATGGCTACACCTTC.

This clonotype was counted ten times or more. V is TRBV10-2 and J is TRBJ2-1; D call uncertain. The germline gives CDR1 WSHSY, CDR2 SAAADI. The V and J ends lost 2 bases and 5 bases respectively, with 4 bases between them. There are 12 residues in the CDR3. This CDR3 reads CASSEENNEQFF. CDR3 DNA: TGCGCCAGCAGTGAGGAAAACAATGAGCAGTTCTTC.

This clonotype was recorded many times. As DNA, the CDR3 is TGTGCCAGCGGGGTAATAGGTTTCAATGAGCAGTTCTTC. Encoded protein: CASGVIGFNEQFF. The rearrangement links TRBV5-8 to TRBJ2-1; D is unclear. Per the germline V gene, CDR1 is SGHTS and CDR2 is YDEGEE. Trimming removed 7 bases at V and 6 bases at J, with 14 bases between. The CDR3 covers 13 residues. The variable domain in full, completed from reference TRBV5-8 and TRBJ2-1, reads EAGVTQSPTHLIKTRGQQATLRCSPISGHTSVYWYQQALGLGLQFLLWYDEGEERNRGNFPPRFSGRQFPNYSSELNVNALELEDSALYLCASGVIGFNEQFFGPGTRLTVL.

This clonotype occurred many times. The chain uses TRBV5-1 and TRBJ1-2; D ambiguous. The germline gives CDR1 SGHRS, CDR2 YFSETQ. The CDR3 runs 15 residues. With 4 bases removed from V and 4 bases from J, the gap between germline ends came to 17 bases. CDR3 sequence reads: CASSPDGPWGYGYTF. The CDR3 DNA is TGCGCCAGCAGCCCGGACGGCCCCTGGGGCTATGGCTACACCTTC.

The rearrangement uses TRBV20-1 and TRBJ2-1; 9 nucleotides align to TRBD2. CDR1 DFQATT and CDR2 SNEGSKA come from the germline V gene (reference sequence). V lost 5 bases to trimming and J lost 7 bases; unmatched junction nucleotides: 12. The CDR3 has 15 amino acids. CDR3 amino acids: CSAPYSGGSGNEQFF. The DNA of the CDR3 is TGCAGTGCTCCCTATAGCGGGGGAAGCGGGAATGAGCAGTTCTTC.

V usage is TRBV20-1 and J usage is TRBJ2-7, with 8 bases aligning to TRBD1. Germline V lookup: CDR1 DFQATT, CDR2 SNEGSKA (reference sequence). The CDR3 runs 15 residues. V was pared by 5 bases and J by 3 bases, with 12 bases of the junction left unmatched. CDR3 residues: CSAGRTGPLFYEQYF. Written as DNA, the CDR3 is TGCAGTGCTGGGAGGACAGGGCCACTATTCTACGAGCAGTACTTC.

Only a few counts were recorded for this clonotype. For the CDR3, the DNA is TGTGCCAGCAGTGTAACAGGCATCAGGAACACTGAAGCTTTCTTT. Protein: CASSVTGIRNTEAFF. J is TRBJ1-1 and V is TRBV28, with D possibly being TRBD1 (5 bases). The V gene's germline CDR1 is MDHEN and CDR2 SYDVKM. This CDR3 has 15 amino acids. V lost 5 bases and J 1 base, leaving 14 bases between the germline ends. The whole variable domain, remainder taken from reference TRBV28 and TRBJ1-1, is DVKVTQSSRYLVKRTGEKVFLECVQDMDHENMFWYRQDPGLGLRLIYFSYDVKMKEKGDIPEGYSVSREKKERFSLILESASTNQTSMYLCASSVTGIRNTEAFFGQGTRLTVV.

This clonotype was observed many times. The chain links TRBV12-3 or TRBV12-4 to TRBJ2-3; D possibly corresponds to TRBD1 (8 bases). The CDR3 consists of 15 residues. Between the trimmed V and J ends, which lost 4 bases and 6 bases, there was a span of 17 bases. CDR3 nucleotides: TGTGCCAGCAGTTGGGCCACAGGGGGGGCTGATACGCAGTATTTT. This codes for CASSWATGGADTQYF.

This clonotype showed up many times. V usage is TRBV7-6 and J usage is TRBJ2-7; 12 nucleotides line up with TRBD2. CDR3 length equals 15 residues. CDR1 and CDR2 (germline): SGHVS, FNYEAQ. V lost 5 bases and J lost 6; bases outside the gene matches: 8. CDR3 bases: TGTGCCAGCAGCCCACCTAGCGGGAGGGCCTCCGAGCAGTACTTC. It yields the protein CASSPPSGRASEQYF.

The CDR3 DNA sequence: TGCAGCGTTACCGGGACAGGGCCACTGAACACTGAAGCTTTCTTT. Encoded protein: CSVTGTGPLNTEAFF. This chain connects TRBV29-1 to TRBJ1-1, with 9 bases identical to TRBD1. Germline V CDR1 and CDR2: SQVTM, ANQGSEA. This CDR3 has 15 amino acids. The junction had 7 bases not matched to a gene; V was cut back by 5 bases and J by 0 bases. The full variable domain, its missing parts supplied by reference TRBV29-1 and TRBJ1-1, is SAVISQKPSRDICQRGTSLTIQCQVDSQVTMMFWYRQQPGQSLTLIATANQGSEATYESGFVIDKFPISRPNLTFSTLTVSNMSPEDSSIYLCSVTGTGPLNTEAFFGQGTRLTVV.

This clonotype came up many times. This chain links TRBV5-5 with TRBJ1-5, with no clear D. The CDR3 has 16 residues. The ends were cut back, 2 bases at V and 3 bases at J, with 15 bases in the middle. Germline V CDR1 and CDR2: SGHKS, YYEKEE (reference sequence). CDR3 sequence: CASSLGLVSFNQPQHF. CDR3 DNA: TGTGCCAGCAGCTTAGGGCTCGTGTCATTCAATCAGCCCCAGCATTTT.

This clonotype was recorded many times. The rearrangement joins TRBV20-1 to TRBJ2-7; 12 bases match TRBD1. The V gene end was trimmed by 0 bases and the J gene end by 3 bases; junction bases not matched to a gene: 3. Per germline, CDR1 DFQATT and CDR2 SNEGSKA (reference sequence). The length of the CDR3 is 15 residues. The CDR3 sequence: CSARDRDRGLYEQYF. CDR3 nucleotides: TGCAGTGCTAGAGATCGGGACAGGGGGCTCTACGAGCAGTACTTC.

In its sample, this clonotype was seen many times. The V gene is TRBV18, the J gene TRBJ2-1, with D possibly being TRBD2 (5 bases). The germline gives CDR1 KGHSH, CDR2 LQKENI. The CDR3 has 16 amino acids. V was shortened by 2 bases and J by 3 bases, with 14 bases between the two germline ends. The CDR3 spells CASSPEQGGNYNEQFF. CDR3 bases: TGTGCCAGCTCACCAGAACAAGGAGGAAACTACAATGAGCAGTTCTTC.

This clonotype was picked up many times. CDR3 amino acids: CASSSLDSNTEAFF. In nucleotides, the CDR3 is TGTGCCAGCAGTTCCCTCGACAGCAACACTGAAGCTTTCTTT. The chain uses TRBV6-2 or TRBV6-3 and TRBJ1-1, with D maybe TRBD1 (5 bases). Trimming pared 4 bases from V and 2 bases from J, leaving 11 bases between. The CDR3 spans 14 residues. Germline CDR1 reads MNHEY; CDR2 reads SVGEGT.

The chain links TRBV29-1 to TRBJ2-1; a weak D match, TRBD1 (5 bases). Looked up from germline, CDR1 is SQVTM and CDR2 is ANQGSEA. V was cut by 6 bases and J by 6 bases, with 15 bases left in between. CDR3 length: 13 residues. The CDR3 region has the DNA TGCAGCGTACTATCTAGAGACAGCAATGAGCAGTTCTTC. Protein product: CSVLSRDSNEQFF.

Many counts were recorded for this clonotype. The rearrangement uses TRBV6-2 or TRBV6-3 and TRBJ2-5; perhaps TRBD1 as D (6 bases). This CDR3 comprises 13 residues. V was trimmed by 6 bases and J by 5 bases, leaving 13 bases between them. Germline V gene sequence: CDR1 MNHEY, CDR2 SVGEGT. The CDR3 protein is CASSRGRWETQYF. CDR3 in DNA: TGTGCCAGCAGCAGGGGTCGATGGGAGACCCAGTACTTC.

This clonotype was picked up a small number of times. CDR3 DNA: TGCAGTGCTAGAACGCTGCTAGCGGGGGCTTACAATGAGCAGTTCTTC. Translated: CSARTLLAGAYNEQFF. The rearrangement links TRBV20-1 to TRBJ2-1, with 10 bases lining up with TRBD2. The CDR3 sequence is 16 residues long. After removal of 2 bases from V and 4 bases from J, the junction contained 8 bases not matched to a gene. Germline assignment: CDR1 DFQATT and CDR2 SNEGSKA (reference sequence).

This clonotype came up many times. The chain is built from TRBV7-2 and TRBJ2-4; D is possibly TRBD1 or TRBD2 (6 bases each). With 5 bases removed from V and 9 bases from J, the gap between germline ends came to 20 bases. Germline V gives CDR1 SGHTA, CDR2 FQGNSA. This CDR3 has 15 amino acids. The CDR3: CASSLPGARGTIQYF. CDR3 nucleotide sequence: TGTGCCAGCAGCCTACCGGGGGCCCGGGGGACCATTCAGTACTTC.

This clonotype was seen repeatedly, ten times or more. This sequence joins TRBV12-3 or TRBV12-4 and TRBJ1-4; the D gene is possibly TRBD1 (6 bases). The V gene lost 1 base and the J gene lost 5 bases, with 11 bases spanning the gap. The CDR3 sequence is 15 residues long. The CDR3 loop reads CASSLVQGINEKLFF. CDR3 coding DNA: TGTGCCAGCAGTTTAGTTCAGGGGATAAATGAAAAACTGTTTTTT.

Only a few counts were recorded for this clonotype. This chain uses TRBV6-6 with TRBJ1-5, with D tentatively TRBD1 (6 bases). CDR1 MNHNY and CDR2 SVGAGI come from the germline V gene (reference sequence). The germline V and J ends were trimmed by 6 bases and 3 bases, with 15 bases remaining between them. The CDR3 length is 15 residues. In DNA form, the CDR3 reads TGTGCCAGCAGATCTAGGGACACGGACAATCAGCCCCAGCATTTT. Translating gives CASRSRDTDNQPQHF.